These 20 T cell receptor beta chains were all obtained from the same sample, sequenced in a study of T cell responses to AZD1222 COVID-19 vaccine. TCRdb keeps only in-frame clones here, not all; method: immunoSEQ multiplex PCR. The table has 130,000 to 150,000 clones, roughly 89% seen once; the top ten hold around 1.7%. Sequencing was performed on peripheral blood, taken on day 0 of AZD1222 vaccination. Source of these receptors: an adult in good health.

CDR3 region: CAISEASGNTDTQYF. The DNA for the CDR3 is TGTGCCATCAGTGAGGCTAGCGGGAACACAGATACGCAGTATTTT. V is TRBV10-3 and J is TRBJ2-3; 9 bases are a match to TRBD2. The CDR3 covers 15 residues. After removal of 2 bases from V and 2 bases from J, the junction contained 2 bases not matched to a gene. Germline CDR1 reads ENHRY; CDR2 reads SYGVKD.

The chain has TRBV3-1 (or the pseudogene TRBV3-2) and TRBJ1-2; TRBD1 aligns across 7 bases. The V segment lost 4 bases and the J segment 8 bases; nucleotides outside the gene matches: 7. The CDR3 totals 13 residues. Germline values: CDR1 LGHDT, CDR2 YNNKEL (reference sequence). The CDR3 DNA sequence: TGTGCCAGCAGCCCCCACAGGGGCGGGGGCTACACCTTC. Amino acid sequence: CASSPHRGGGYTF.

The chain uses TRBV5-6 and TRBJ1-2, with D perhaps matching TRBD1 (5 bases). With 3 bases removed from V and 2 bases from J, the gap between germline ends came to 17 bases. The CDR3 loop spans 16 amino acids. CDR1 is SGHDT and CDR2 is YYEEEE in the germline V gene. CDR3 sequence: CASSSIGTSGNYGYTF. CDR3 DNA sequence: TGTGCCAGCAGCTCGATCGGGACGAGCGGGAACTATGGCTACACCTTC.

The V call is TRBV27, the J call TRBJ1-6, with D unresolved. The CDR3 contains 13 residues. V dropped 7 bases and J dropped 1 base, with 5 bases sitting between them. Germline V lookup: CDR1 MNHEY, CDR2 SMNVEV (reference sequence). CDR3 in DNA: TGTGCCAGCACCGGTTCCTATAATTCACCCCTCCACTTT. Amino acids: CASTGSYNSPLHF.

The chain carries TRBV5-1 and TRBJ2-1, with TRBD1 as a possible D gene (6 bases). CDR1 SGHRS and CDR2 YFSETQ come from the germline V gene. The V end was cut by 6 bases, the J end by 10 bases, with 17 bases between. This CDR3 has 13 amino acids. CDR3 DNA sequence: TGCGCCAGCACCTTCGGAGAAGACAGGGAGCAGTTCTTC. The encoded protein is CASTFGEDREQFF.

This chain connects TRBV3-1 (or the pseudogene TRBV3-2) to TRBJ2-2; D gene unclear. Germline V gene sequence: CDR1 LGHDT, CDR2 YNNKEL (reference sequence). Trimming pared 8 bases from V and 6 bases from J, leaving 10 bases between. This CDR3 has 12 amino acids. The CDR3 region has the DNA TGTGCCAGCCTATCAGATTCCGGGGAGCTGTTTTTT. Its translation: CASLSDSGELFF.

The gene calls are TRBV28 and TRBJ2-2; TRBD2 matches 10 bases. Germline V gene lookup returns CDR1 MDHEN and CDR2 SYDVKM. V lost 7 bases, J lost 2 bases, and 7 bases stayed unmatched. The CDR3 consists of 16 residues. The DNA of the CDR3 is TGTGCCAGCACCTTATCTAGCGGGGGTAACACCGGGGAGCTGTTTTTT. Its translation is CASTLSSGGNTGELFF.

V is TRBV10-2 and J is TRBJ2-5; D is unresolved. CDR1 and CDR2 (germline): WSHSY, SAAADI. CDR3 size: 16 residues. The V and J ends lost 3 bases and 0 bases respectively, with 14 bases between them. CDR3 in DNA: TGCGCCAGCAGTGATTTTAGCTTATCGTACCAAGAGACCCAGTACTTC. Protein product: CASSDFSLSYQETQYF.

The gene calls are TRBV19 and TRBJ2-3, with 14 positions matching TRBD2. CDR3 size: 16 residues. The V gene's germline CDR1 is LNHDA and CDR2 SQIVND (reference sequence). J gave up 0 bases and V 9 bases, and 5 bases lay outside the gene matches. The DNA for the CDR3 is TGTGCCAGCCGACTAGCGGGAGGGACTAGCACAGATACGCAGTATTTT. Its translation is CASRLAGGTSTDTQYF.

The rearrangement joins TRBV30 to TRBJ1-2, with D maybe TRBD1 (6 bases). CDR1 is GTSNPN, CDR2 SVGIG, per germline (reference sequence). The CDR3 totals 13 residues. The V and J ends lost 3 bases and 8 bases respectively, with 16 bases between them. The CDR3 region has the DNA TGTGCCTGGAGAAACGGGGGCGCGGGAGGCTACACCTTC. Its protein is CAWRNGGAGGYTF.

In its sample, this clone was seen once. The rearrangement links TRBV5-1 to TRBJ2-3; 10 nucleotides align to TRBD1. The V gene's germline CDR1 is SGHRS and CDR2 YFSETQ. V shed 5 bases and J 6 bases; nucleotides not matched to a gene: 12. The CDR3 is 16 residues long. CDR3 sequence (DNA): TGCGCCAGCAGTAACCAAGACAGGGGGCGCATCGATACGCAGTATTTT. It codes for CASSNQDRGRIDTQYF. The full variable domain, completed using reference TRBV5-1 and TRBJ2-3, is KAGVTQTPRYLIKTRGQQVTLSCSPISGHRSVSWYQQTPGQGLQFLFEYFSETQRNKGNFPGRFSGRQFSNSRSEMNVSTLELGDSALYLCASSNQDRGRIDTQYFGPGTRLTVL.

Comment on this clone: The sample carries other DNA sequences with the same CDR3. V and J are TRBV6-5 and TRBJ2-7, with a weak D call TRBD2 (5 bases). The CDR3 totals 15 residues. Trimming removed 0 bases from V and 2 bases from J, with 11 bases in between. The V gene's germline CDR1 is MNHEY and CDR2 SVGAGI. This CDR3 is CASSYSSGAAYEQYF. Written as DNA, the CDR3 is TGTGCCAGCAGTTACTCGAGCGGTGCCGCCTACGAGCAGTACTTC.

This clone appeared a single time. The V gene is TRBV9, the J gene TRBJ1-2, with 9 bases matching TRBD1. This CDR3 comprises 13 residues. V lost 6 bases and J lost 4; bases outside the gene matches: 4. Germline V lookup: CDR1 SGDLS, CDR2 YYNGEE. CDR3 region: CASKTGGGYGYTF. The CDR3 nucleotides read TGTGCCAGCAAGACAGGGGGAGGCTATGGCTACACCTTC.

The chain couples TRBV10-3 to TRBJ1-6; the match to TRBD1 covers 7 bases. V lost 10 bases, J lost 8 bases, and 8 bases stayed unmatched. Germline CDR1 ENHRY, CDR2 SYGVKD. The CDR3 runs to 13 residues. In DNA form, the CDR3 reads TGTGCCACCTCCGGGACAGAGGATTCACCCCTCCACTTT. Amino acids: CATSGTEDSPLHF.

This clone was recorded a few times. Within the sample, other DNA sequences also encode this same CDR3. The gene calls are TRBV5-1 and TRBJ1-2; D ambiguous. Germline V gene data show CDR1 as SGHRS and CDR2 as YFSETQ. Trimming took 0 bases from V and 4 from J, leaving 10 bases between them. The CDR3 runs 14 residues. The DNA for the CDR3 is TGCGCCAGCAGCTTGGAAGGGCCCAGCTATGGCTACACCTTC. This codes for CASSLEGPSYGYTF.

This chain joins TRBV18 and TRBJ2-5, with D maybe TRBD1 (5 bases). Germline CDR1 and CDR2: KGHSH and LQKENI. There are 13 residues in the CDR3. V was pared by 3 bases and J by 1 base, with 6 bases between. CDR3 amino acids: CASSPTAQETQYF. Written as DNA, the CDR3 is TGTGCCAGCTCACCGACAGCCCAAGAGACCCAGTACTTC.

This sequence joins TRBV18 and TRBJ1-3, with 8 bases aligning to TRBD1. V shed 5 bases, J shed 2 bases, and the junction held 14 bases outside the gene matches. This CDR3 comprises 18 residues. Looked up from germline, CDR1 is KGHSH and CDR2 is LQKENI. The CDR3 loop is CASSSYFSDRVTGNTIYF. As DNA, the CDR3 is TGTGCCAGCTCATCTTACTTCTCGGACAGGGTAACTGGAAACACCATATATTTT.

This chain joins TRBV19 and TRBJ1-1; D possibly corresponds to TRBD1 (5 bases). V lost 4 bases to trimming and J lost 8 bases, with 14 bases between them. This CDR3 has 13 amino acids. CDR1 is LNHDA and CDR2 is SQIVND in the germline V gene (reference sequence). Here the CDR3 DNA reads TGTGCCAGTAGTAAAAGGGGAACAGACGAAGCTTTCTTT. Its translation: CASSKRGTDEAFF.

This chain joins TRBV7-9 and TRBJ2-3; TRBD2 aligns across 10 bases. Germline V gene sequence: CDR1 SEHNR, CDR2 FQNEAQ (reference sequence). The CDR3 contains 17 residues. Trimming removed 4 bases from V and 2 bases from J; junction bases left unmatched: 9. The CDR3 region is CASSSRTLAGVTDTQYF. The CDR3 nucleotides are TGTGCCAGCAGCTCCCGAACGCTAGCGGGAGTCACAGATACGCAGTATTTT.

This sequence joins TRBV3-1 (or the pseudogene TRBV3-2) and TRBJ2-5; no clear D. The CDR3 loop spans 14 amino acids. The germline V gene encodes CDR1 LGHDT and CDR2 YNNKEL (reference sequence). The V end lost 0 bases, the J end lost 5 bases, and 10 bases lay between the germline ends. The CDR3 loop is CASSQDNSWETQYF. The CDR3 nucleotides read TGTGCCAGCAGCCAAGACAACAGTTGGGAGACCCAGTACTTC.